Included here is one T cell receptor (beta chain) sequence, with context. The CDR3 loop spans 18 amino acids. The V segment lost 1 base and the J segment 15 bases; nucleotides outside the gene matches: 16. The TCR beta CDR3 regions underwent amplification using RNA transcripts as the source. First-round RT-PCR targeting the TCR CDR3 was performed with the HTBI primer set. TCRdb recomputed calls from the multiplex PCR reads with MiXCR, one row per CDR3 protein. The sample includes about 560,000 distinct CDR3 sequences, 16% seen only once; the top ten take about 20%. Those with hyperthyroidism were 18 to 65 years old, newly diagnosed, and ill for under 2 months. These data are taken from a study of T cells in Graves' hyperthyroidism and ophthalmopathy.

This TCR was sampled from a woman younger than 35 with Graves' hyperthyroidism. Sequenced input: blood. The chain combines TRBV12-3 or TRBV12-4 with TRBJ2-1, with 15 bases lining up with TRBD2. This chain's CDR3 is CASSLEPGLAGGLQVGFF. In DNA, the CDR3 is TGTGCCAGCAGTTTAGAACCCGGACTAGCGGGAGGGCTCCAGGTAGGGTTCTTC.